Sequencing of this T cell receptor beta chain was carried out in a study of cytomegalovirus exposure and HLA in healthy donors. Study-level results: Reports state that TCR beta sequences accurately predicted most subjects' HLA-A and HLA-B alleles.

V lost 3 bases, J lost 1 base, and 9 bases stayed unmatched. This CDR3 region has 16 residues. The germline gives CDR1 SGHRS, CDR2 YFSETQ. Both 60 Vbeta primers and 13 Jbeta primers went into the PCR. Produced via immunoSEQ multiplex PCR; TCRdb's table is partial and in-frame only. The sample gives 90,000 to 150,000 clones, 50% to 65% of which show up once; 9% to 10% is in the top ten. As regards this clone: Its target is unknown.

The sequencing sample was made of PBMCs. The rearrangement uses TRBV5-1 and TRBJ2-5, with 7 bases fitting TRBD2. This clonotype originated in a man aged 40-50 years in good health and CMV-seropositive. CDR3 bases: TGCGCCAGCAGCTCCCCTCTCGGGGGGACCCAAGAGACCCAGTACTTC. Protein product: CASSSPLGGTQETQYF.